This is a list of T cell receptor beta chains from one sample in a study of OX40 agonist ivuxolimab in advanced cancers. The assay was immunoSEQ multiplex PCR, and TCRdb's table has in-frame clones only and misses some. This repertoire shows roughly 99,000 clones, around 90% found once; its top ten account for about 1.2%. Sample: CD4+ or CD8+ T cells sorted from blood, taken in a trial of the OX40 agonist ivuxolimab. The receptor set was obtained from an adult with an advanced solid tumor such as melanoma, head and neck, liver or kidney cancer. The CDR3 runs from the conserved cysteine through the conserved F or W. Each record gives: D gene, V gene, J gene, clone size, CDR3 protein, CDR3 DNA. The D gene is left open where the match is weak. Only part of the rows carry a size: once, few, many, or a class if the clone is expanded.

d_gene: NA
v_gene: TRBV7-3
j_gene: TRBJ2-3
abundance: NA
CDR3aa: CASSLTSGLSDTQYF
CDR3nt: TGTGCCAGCAGCTTAACGTCAGGGCTATCAGATACGCAGTATTTT

d_gene: NA
v_gene: TRBV28
j_gene: TRBJ2-3
abundance: NA
CDR3aa: CASRPGTSTDTQYF
CDR3nt: TGTGCCAGCAGGCCCGGGACTAGCACAGATACGCAGTATTTT

d_gene: NA
v_gene: TRBV11-3
j_gene: TRBJ2-1
abundance: few
CDR3aa: CASSLGWTNYNEQFF
CDR3nt: TGTGCCAGCAGCTTGGGATGGACCAACTACAATGAGCAGTTCTTC

d_gene: NA
v_gene: TRBV19
j_gene: TRBJ2-5
abundance: NA
CDR3aa: CASSIGGSTQETQYF
CDR3nt: TGTGCCAGTAGTATAGGGGGCTCAACCCAAGAGACCCAGTACTTC

d_gene: NA
v_gene: TRBV5-1
j_gene: TRBJ2-5
abundance: NA
CDR3aa: CASSLEGGRETQYF
CDR3nt: TGCGCCAGCAGCCTCGAAGGGGGGCGAGAGACCCAGTACTTC

d_gene: NA
v_gene: TRBV5-1
j_gene: TRBJ2-7
abundance: NA
CDR3aa: CASSLTGAGYEQYF
CDR3nt: TGCGCCAGCAGCTTGACGGGGGCCGGCTACGAGCAGTACTTC

d_gene: NA
v_gene: TRBV6-6
j_gene: TRBJ2-3
abundance: NA
CDR3aa: CASSPGRTDTQYF
CDR3nt: TGTGCCAGCAGTCCGGGCCGCACGGATACGCAGTATTTT

d_gene: NA
v_gene: TRBV4-1
j_gene: TRBJ1-4
abundance: NA
CDR3aa: CASSGLGQGNEKLFF
CDR3nt: TGCGCCAGCAGCGGACTGGGGCAGGGTAATGAAAAACTGTTTTTT

d_gene: NA
v_gene: TRBV6-1
j_gene: TRBJ1-2
abundance: NA
CDR3aa: CASSEIGQVETGGYTF
CDR3nt: TGTGCCAGCAGTGAAATTGGGCAGGTGGAAACGGGCGGCTACACCTTC

d_gene: TRBD1
v_gene: TRBV6-5
j_gene: TRBJ1-1
abundance: NA
CDR3aa: CASSQTGANTEAFF
CDR3nt: TGTGCCAGCAGCCAGACAGGGGCCAACACTGAAGCTTTCTTT

d_gene: NA
v_gene: TRBV7-3
j_gene: TRBJ1-1
abundance: NA
CDR3aa: CASSLGPANTEAFF
CDR3nt: TGTGCCAGCAGCTTAGGTCCGGCGAACACTGAAGCTTTCTTT

d_gene: TRBD1
v_gene: TRBV5-4
j_gene: TRBJ2-1
abundance: NA
CDR3aa: CASSPGQGASYNEQFF
CDR3nt: TGTGCCAGCAGCCCGGGACAGGGGGCGTCCTACAATGAGCAGTTCTTC

d_gene: TRBD2
v_gene: TRBV7-3
j_gene: TRBJ2-5
abundance: NA
CDR3aa: CASSFQAGQETQYF
CDR3nt: TGTGCCAGCAGCTTCCAAGCGGGACAAGAGACCCAGTACTTC

d_gene: NA
v_gene: TRBV18
j_gene: TRBJ1-4
abundance: NA
CDR3aa: CASSLTGGEKLFF
CDR3nt: TGTGCCAGCTCACTTACAGGTGGGGAAAAACTGTTTTTT

d_gene: NA
v_gene: TRBV16
j_gene: TRBJ1-5
abundance: NA
CDR3aa: CASSHTRDNNQPQHF
CDR3nt: TGTGCCAGCAGCCATACCAGGGACAACAATCAGCCCCAGCATTTT

d_gene: TRBD1
v_gene: TRBV7-3
j_gene: TRBJ1-5
abundance: NA
CDR3aa: CASSMPGTAPNQPQHF
CDR3nt: TGTGCCAGCAGCATGCCCGGGACAGCGCCGAATCAGCCCCAGCATTTT

d_gene: NA
v_gene: TRBV5-4
j_gene: TRBJ2-7
abundance: NA
CDR3aa: CASSLSGLPSEQYF
CDR3nt: TGTGCCAGCAGCTTGTCTGGACTACCGTCGGAGCAGTACTTC

d_gene: NA
v_gene: TRBV9
j_gene: TRBJ2-7
abundance: NA
CDR3aa: CASSGGDSRVYEQYF
CDR3nt: TGTGCCAGCAGCGGCGGGGACAGTCGTGTTTACGAGCAGTACTTC

d_gene: NA
v_gene: TRBV2
j_gene: TRBJ2-2
abundance: NA
CDR3aa: CASSVGAPGTGELFF
CDR3nt: TGTGCCAGCAGTGTAGGGGCCCCGGGCACCGGGGAGCTGTTTTTT

d_gene: NA
v_gene: TRBV4-1
j_gene: TRBJ1-1
abundance: NA
CDR3aa: CASSQDPGTAGAFF
CDR3nt: TGCGCCAGCAGCCAAGATCCCGGGACCGCGGGGGCTTTCTTT

d_gene: NA
v_gene: TRBV6-5
j_gene: TRBJ2-2
abundance: once
CDR3aa: CASSTFRANTGELFF
CDR3nt: TGTGCCAGCAGTACATTCAGGGCAAACACCGGGGAGCTGTTTTTT

d_gene: TRBD2
v_gene: TRBV28
j_gene: TRBJ2-1
abundance: NA
CDR3aa: CASSLRTSGRVRNEQFF
CDR3nt: TGTGCCAGCAGCCTCCGGACTAGCGGGAGGGTCCGAAATGAGCAGTTCTTC

d_gene: NA
v_gene: TRBV10-1
j_gene: TRBJ1-3
abundance: NA
CDR3aa: CASSESKWVGWKNTIYF
CDR3nt: TGCGCCAGCAGTGAGTCGAAGTGGGTAGGGTGGAAAAACACCATATATTTT

d_gene: TRBD1
v_gene: TRBV5-1
j_gene: TRBJ2-7
abundance: NA
CDR3aa: CASSPRGQDTYEQYF
CDR3nt: TGCGCCAGCAGCCCGAGGGGGCAGGATACCTACGAGCAGTACTTC

d_gene: NA
v_gene: TRBV6-5
j_gene: TRBJ1-5
abundance: NA
CDR3aa: CASSSGVGNQPQHF
CDR3nt: TGTGCCAGCAGTTCAGGGGTGGGGAATCAGCCCCAGCATTTT

d_gene: TRBD2
v_gene: TRBV10-3
j_gene: TRBJ2-7
abundance: NA
CDR3aa: CATNSRAGGAYEQYF
CDR3nt: TGTGCCACCAATTCACGAGCGGGAGGAGCCTACGAGCAGTACTTC

d_gene: TRBD2
v_gene: TRBV18
j_gene: TRBJ2-1
abundance: NA
CDR3aa: CASSPPGTGGFNEQFF
CDR3nt: TGTGCCAGCTCACCACCGGGGACGGGAGGCTTTAATGAGCAGTTCTTC

d_gene: NA
v_gene: TRBV10-3
j_gene: TRBJ2-2
abundance: NA
CDR3aa: CATKGESNTGELFF
CDR3nt: TGTGCCACTAAAGGAGAATCGAACACCGGGGAGCTGTTTTTT

d_gene: NA
v_gene: TRBV9
j_gene: TRBJ2-3
abundance: NA
CDR3aa: CASSEQESADTQYF
CDR3nt: TGTGCCAGCAGCGAACAGGAGAGTGCAGATACGCAGTATTTT

d_gene: TRBD1
v_gene: TRBV18
j_gene: TRBJ1-5
abundance: NA
CDR3aa: CASSGTGKGAGNQPQHF
CDR3nt: TGTGCCAGTTCCGGGACAGGGAAGGGAGCCGGCAATCAGCCCCAGCATTTT

d_gene: NA
v_gene: TRBV6-1
j_gene: TRBJ2-5
abundance: NA
CDR3aa: CASSRQQGGRETQYF
CDR3nt: TGTGCCAGCAGTCGCCAACAGGGGGGGAGGGAGACCCAGTACTTC

d_gene: NA
v_gene: TRBV4-1
j_gene: TRBJ2-1
abundance: NA
CDR3aa: CASSQEFPTGGSYNEQFF
CDR3nt: TGCGCCAGCAGCCAGGAATTTCCGACAGGTGGCTCCTACAATGAGCAGTTCTTC

d_gene: TRBD2
v_gene: TRBV5-4
j_gene: TRBJ2-2
abundance: once
CDR3aa: CASSLGLAANTGELFF
CDR3nt: TGTGCCAGCAGCCTCGGACTAGCGGCGAACACCGGGGAGCTGTTTTTT

d_gene: NA
v_gene: TRBV18
j_gene: TRBJ2-3
abundance: NA
CDR3aa: CASSPTGGSDTQYF
CDR3nt: TGTGCCAGCTCGCCAACGGGCGGGTCAGATACGCAGTATTTT

d_gene: NA
v_gene: TRBV27
j_gene: TRBJ1-5
abundance: NA
CDR3aa: CASSLNVNQPQHF
CDR3nt: TGTGCCAGCAGTTTAAACGTTAATCAGCCCCAGCATTTT

d_gene: NA
v_gene: TRBV11-3
j_gene: TRBJ2-3
abundance: once
CDR3aa: CASSLGGTRSTDTQYF
CDR3nt: TGTGCCAGCAGCTTGGGCGGAACTCGCAGCACAGATACGCAGTATTTT

d_gene: TRBD1
v_gene: TRBV30
j_gene: TRBJ1-2
abundance: NA
CDR3aa: CAWSPLGTGGPYGYTF
CDR3nt: TGTGCCTGGAGTCCCCTGGGGACAGGGGGCCCCTATGGCTACACCTTC

d_gene: NA
v_gene: TRBV6-1
j_gene: TRBJ1-1
abundance: NA
CDR3aa: CASSTGTPNTEAFF
CDR3nt: TGTGCCAGCAGCACCGGGACTCCGAACACTGAAGCTTTCTTT